These 31 T cell receptor beta chains were sequenced from one sample in a study of cytomegalovirus exposure and HLA in healthy donors. The PCR ran on 60 Vbeta and 13 Jbeta primers. Measured with immunoSEQ multiplex PCR; TCRdb has only the in-frame clones, and not every one. The sample yields about 83,000 clones, more than 60% seen once. What was sequenced was PBMCs. The receptors originated from a man younger than 35 in good health and CMV-seropositive.

This clone was detected once. The J gene is TRBJ2-6, the V gene TRBV28; tentatively, D is TRBD1 (5 bases). The V and J ends lost 7 bases and 0 bases respectively, with 10 bases between them. CDR1 and CDR2 (germline): MDHEN, SYDVKM. The CDR3 covers 15 residues. The DNA of the CDR3 is TGTGCCAGCATCAAAGGGGCCTCTGGGGCCAACGTCCTGACTTTC. This gives the protein CASIKGASGANVLTF.

The chain carries TRBV5-1 and TRBJ1-5, with 10 positions matching TRBD1. The CDR3 runs 14 residues. Trimming took 5 bases from V and 5 from J; bases not matched to a gene: 4. Germline CDR1 reads SGHRS; CDR2 reads YFSETQ. The DNA of the CDR3 is TGCGCCAGCAGTCCGGGACAGGGGCATCAGCCCCAGCATTTT. Translating gives CASSPGQGHQPQHF. Based on the CDR3 plus reference TRBV5-1 and TRBJ1-5, the full variable domain is KAGVTQTPRYLIKTRGQQVTLSCSPISGHRSVSWYQQTPGQGLQFLFEYFSETQRNKGNFPGRFSGRQFSNSRSEMNVSTLELGDSALYLCASSPGQGHQPQHFGDGTRLSIL.

The chain is built from TRBV28 and TRBJ1-1; D is undetermined. Trimming removed 8 bases from V and 4 bases from J, with 11 bases in between. Germline CDR1 and CDR2: MDHEN and SYDVKM. The CDR3 contains 12 residues. As DNA, the CDR3 is TGTGCCAGCGCTCGCGAGCTCACTGAAGCTTTCTTT. Protein: CASARELTEAFF.

V usage is TRBV11-2 and J usage is TRBJ2-3, with TRBD1 identical over 9 bases. The CDR3 has 17 amino acids. Germline V lookup: CDR1 SGHAT, CDR2 FQNNGV. With V trimmed by 4 bases and J by 5 bases, 13 bases remained unmatched. The CDR3 here is CASSSTGGTGAGDTQYF. The CDR3 nucleotides read TGTGCCAGCAGCTCGACAGGGGGTACGGGAGCGGGAGATACGCAGTATTTT.

The rearrangement links TRBV5-4 to TRBJ2-3; 8 bases are a match to TRBD2. Germline V gene sequence: CDR1 SGHNT, CDR2 YYREEE (reference sequence). The V segment lost 4 bases and the J segment 5 bases; nucleotides outside the gene matches: 12. The CDR3 is made up of 16 amino acids. The CDR3 protein is CASSPQAGEGLDTQYF. CDR3 coding DNA: TGTGCCAGCAGCCCTCAAGCGGGAGAGGGTTTAGATACGCAGTATTTT.

The genes are TRBV29-1 and TRBJ2-3; 9 bases match TRBD2. Germline assignment: CDR1 SQVTM and CDR2 ANQGSEA. CDR3 size: 20 residues. Trimming removed 0 bases from V and 4 bases from J; junction bases left unmatched: 20. The CDR3 DNA reads as TGCAGCGTTGAAGAATCGGGGAGCGGGAGGACCGTGTGGGGTGCAGATACGCAGTATTTT. Translated: CSVEESGSGRTVWGADTQYF.

This clone turned up a few times. This rearrangement joins TRBV5-1 to TRBJ1-1; D is perhaps TRBD1 (5 bases). Germline V gene lookup returns CDR1 SGHRS and CDR2 YFSETQ. V lost 1 base to trimming and J lost 5 bases, with 15 bases between them. The CDR3 is 15 amino acids. The CDR3 DNA is TGCGCCAGCAGCTTGAACCAACCCAGGGTTACTGAAGCTTTCTTT. Encoded protein: CASSLNQPRVTEAFF.

This chain connects TRBV29-1 to TRBJ2-1, with D perhaps TRBD2 (5 bases). Germline loops: CDR1 SQVTM, CDR2 ANQGSEA. The CDR3 runs 13 residues. The V end was cut by 2 bases, the J end by 2 bases, with 7 bases between. CDR3 coding DNA: TGCAGCGTTGAACGGGGTACCTACAATGAGCAGTTCTTC. Translated: CSVERGTYNEQFF.

Remarks on this clone: Because the CDR3 is missing its conserved closing phenylalanine or tryptophan, this is likely a read error. The limits of the CDR3 on the DNA are not certain, so only TCRdb's listed CDR3 is given. The V call is TRBV20-1, the J call TRBJ2-7; the table's D call, TRBD1, was not checked against the DNA. CDR1 and CDR2 (germline): DFQATT, SNEGSKA (reference sequence). The CDR3 totals 10 residues, both ends included. The chain's CDR3 is CSAREMGPGI.

The V and J genes are TRBV2 and TRBJ2-1; a possible D gene is TRBD2 (5 bases). The V and J ends lost 1 base and 10 bases respectively, with 11 bases between them. CDR3 length: 13 residues. The germline V gene encodes CDR1 SNHLY and CDR2 FYNNEI. This CDR3 reads CASSEVVEDEQFF. DNA for the CDR3: TGTGCCAGCAGTGAAGTTGTGGAGGACGAGCAGTTCTTC. Based on the CDR3 plus reference TRBV2 and TRBJ2-1, the full variable domain is EPEVTQTPSHQVTQMGQEVILRCVPISNHLYFYWYRQILGQKVEFLVSFYNNEISEKSEIFDDQFSVERPDGSNFTLKIRSTKLEDSAMYFCASSEVVEDEQFFGPGTRLTVL.

This chain connects TRBV5-1 to TRBJ2-1, with 8 bases matching TRBD2. The CDR3 contains 13 residues. Germline V gene data show CDR1 as SGHRS and CDR2 as YFSETQ. V was clipped by 4 bases and J by 4 bases; unmatched bases: 1. The CDR3 DNA follows: TGCGCCAGCAGCAGCGGGGGATACAATGAGCAGTTCTTC. The encoded protein is CASSSGGYNEQFF.

This chain uses TRBV18 with TRBJ2-7; 7 bases are a match to TRBD2. CDR3 length: 15 residues. The germline V gene has CDR1 KGHSH and CDR2 LQKENI. Trimming at V came to 0 bases and at J to 6 bases, leaving 8 bases not matched to a gene. CDR3 sequence reads: CASSPPQAGNSEQYF. In DNA, the CDR3 is TGTGCCAGCTCACCACCTCAAGCGGGAAATTCCGAGCAGTACTTC. The variable domain in full, with the rest retrieved from reference TRBV18 and TRBJ2-7, is NAGVMQNPRHLVRRRGQEARLRCSPMKGHSHVYWYRQLPEEGLKFMVYLQKENIIDESGMPKERFSAEFPKEGPSILRIQQVVRGDSAAYFCASSPPQAGNSEQYFGPGTRLTVT.

This chain joins TRBV2 and TRBJ2-1; 9 nucleotides agree with TRBD1. This CDR3 contains 15 residues. J lost 0 bases, V lost 6 bases, and 3 bases had no gene match. Germline lookup yields CDR1 SNHLY and CDR2 FYNNEI. The CDR3 DNA follows: TGTGCCAGCAGACAGGACAGGGGCTCCTACAATGAGCAGTTCTTC. Encoded protein: CASRQDRGSYNEQFF.

The CDR3 loop is CASSFGPGQGASGYTF. The CDR3 DNA reads as TGCGCCAGCAGCTTTGGCCCGGGACAGGGGGCGAGTGGCTACACCTTC. V usage is TRBV5-1 and J usage is TRBJ1-2; 12 nucleotides line up with TRBD1. This CDR3 contains 16 residues. The germline gives CDR1 SGHRS, CDR2 YFSETQ. V was clipped by 2 bases and J by 7 bases; unmatched bases: 9.

This clone appeared a single time. The V and J genes are TRBV4-1 and TRBJ2-2, with unresolved D. Trimming took off 0 bases at V and 14 bases at J, with 19 bases between the two ends. The CDR3 is made up of 15 amino acids. The germline V gene has CDR1 MGHRA and CDR2 YSYEKL. CDR3 protein: CASSQDSLGGVELFF. CDR3 coding DNA: TGCGCCAGCAGCCAAGATTCGTTAGGCGGAGTGGAACTGTTTTTT.

The chain uses TRBV14 and TRBJ1-1; the D is unclear. Trimming cost V 0 bases and J 11 bases, with 10 bases left between them. CDR3 length: 12 amino acids. Germline CDR1 reads SGHDN; CDR2 reads FVKESK. The DNA for the CDR3 is TGTGCCAGCAGCCAAGATACTTTGCGTGCTTTCTTT. Translating it yields CASSQDTLRAFF.

The V and J genes are TRBV2 and TRBJ1-1, with D perhaps matching TRBD1 (5 bases). The V end was cut by 7 bases, the J end by 4 bases, with 13 bases between. The CDR3 length is 13 residues. Germline CDR1 reads SNHLY; CDR2 reads FYNNEI. Here the CDR3 reads CASTERGGTEAFF. In DNA, the CDR3 is TGTGCCAGCACCGAAAGGGGAGGCACTGAAGCTTTCTTT.

This clone was seen a single time. Relative to the germline gene, one junction end is altered; a read error may explain this. This rearrangement joins TRBV7-7 to TRBJ2-3; the D gene is possibly TRBD1 (6 bases). The germline gives CDR1 SSHAT, CDR2 FNYEAQ (reference sequence). The CDR3 has 14 residues. CDR3 residues: CASSPDSVTDTQYF. In nucleotides, the CDR3 is TGTGCTAGCAGCCCGGACAGCGTCACAGATACGCAGTATTTT.

The chain couples TRBV6-5 to TRBJ2-7; TRBD2 matches at 9 bases. The CDR3 spans 15 residues. V shed 3 bases and J 3 bases; nucleotides not matched to a gene: 6. Germline V lookup: CDR1 MNHEY, CDR2 SVGAGI. Here the CDR3 DNA reads TGTGCCAGCAGTTATTCCGGACTAGCGTTCTACGAGCAGTACTTC. Translation gives CASSYSGLAFYEQYF.

The V gene is TRBV5-1, the J gene TRBJ2-3; 9 bases align to TRBD1. The germline V gene encodes CDR1 SGHRS and CDR2 YFSETQ. This CDR3 comprises 16 residues. With V trimmed by 3 bases and J by 2 bases, 7 bases remained unmatched. CDR3 bases: TGCGCCAGCAGCTACATGGGACAGGGATTCACAGATACGCAGTATTTT. It specifies CASSYMGQGFTDTQYF.

V is TRBV29-1 and J is TRBJ2-7; tentative D call: TRBD1 (5 bases). V was clipped by 4 bases and J by 4 bases, with 14 bases between them. CDR1 is SQVTM, CDR2 ANQGSEA, per germline. CDR3 length: 13 amino acids. Here the CDR3 reads CSVVPTALYEQYF. CDR3 in DNA: TGCAGCGTTGTCCCGACAGCCCTTTACGAGCAGTACTTC.

The chain links TRBV4-1 to TRBJ2-3; 9 bases agree with TRBD2. The CDR3 is 17 residues long. Trimming at V came to 0 bases and at J to 3 bases, leaving 7 bases not matched to a gene. The germline V gene has CDR1 MGHRA and CDR2 YSYEKL. DNA for the CDR3: TGCGCCAGCAGCCAAGATGGGGCGGGAGGGCCAACAGATACGCAGTATTTT. Translated, it gives CASSQDGAGGPTDTQYF.

The J gene is TRBJ2-7, the V gene TRBV6-5, with a tentative D call TRBD2 (7 bases). Germline assignment: CDR1 MNHEY and CDR2 SVGAGI. Trimming shortened V by 5 bases and J by 5 bases, and 19 bases separated the two germline ends. This CDR3 comprises 15 residues. This CDR3 is CASSLGGGRHHEQYF. DNA of the CDR3: TGTGCCAGCAGTCTAGGGGGAGGGCGGCACCACGAGCAGTACTTC.

The genes are TRBV6-5 and TRBJ1-1; 10 bases are shared with TRBD1. The CDR3 contains 11 residues. The germline V gene encodes CDR1 MNHEY and CDR2 SVGAGI. V trimming: 5 bases; J trimming: 11 bases; junction bases outside the gene matches: 2. The CDR3 here is CASSQGQGAFF. As DNA, the CDR3 is TGTGCCAGCAGTCAGGGACAGGGGGCTTTCTTT.

V gene TRBV28 combines with J gene TRBJ2-7, with a tentative D call TRBD2 (5 bases). The V and J ends lost 8 bases and 2 bases respectively, with 16 bases between them. The CDR3 is made up of 14 amino acids. In germline, CDR1 is MDHEN, CDR2 SYDVKM. CDR3 sequence reads: CASLDYQGPYEQYF. The DNA for the CDR3 is TGTGCCAGCCTCGACTACCAAGGCCCCTACGAGCAGTACTTC. The full variable domain, in which reference TRBV28 and TRBJ2-7 provide the parts outside the CDR3, is DVKVTQSSRYLVKRTGEKVFLECVQDMDHENMFWYRQDPGLGLRLIYFSYDVKMKEKGDIPEGYSVSREKKERFSLILESASTNQTSMYLCASLDYQGPYEQYFGPGTRLTVT.

The chain employs TRBV18 and TRBJ1-2, with D hard to call. V lost 1 base and J 4 bases, leaving 13 bases between the germline ends. In germline, CDR1 is KGHSH, CDR2 LQKENI. CDR3 size: 15 residues. As DNA, the CDR3 is TGTGCCAGCTCACCACGGGTGACATCCACCTATGGCTACACCTTC. Its translation is CASSPRVTSTYGYTF.

V usage is TRBV6-1 and J usage is TRBJ1-2; no definite D call. CDR3 size: 14 residues. CDR1 is MNHNS, CDR2 SASEGT, per germline. The V and J ends lost 2 bases and 4 bases respectively, with 11 bases between them. CDR3: CASSEPGGFYGYTF. CDR3 in DNA: TGTGCCAGCAGTGAACCCGGCGGCTTCTATGGCTACACCTTC.

The V call is TRBV6-5, the J call TRBJ1-5, with a possible D match to TRBD1 (6 bases). CDR3 length: 12 amino acids. Germline lookup yields CDR1 MNHEY and CDR2 SVGAGI. Deletions cut 6 bases from V and 10 bases from J, with 13 bases between. CDR3 sequence (DNA): TGTGCCAGCAGGTTCTCGACAGGCCCCCAGCATTTT. Protein sequence: CASRFSTGPQHF.

V usage is TRBV29-1 and J usage is TRBJ1-2; D may be TRBD1 (6 bases). The CDR3 length is 11 residues. V was cut by 2 bases and J by 8 bases, with 9 bases left in between. Germline V CDR1 and CDR2: SQVTM, ANQGSEA. CDR3 loop: CSVETGLGYTF. The CDR3 DNA reads TGCAGCGTTGAAACAGGGTTAGGCTACACCTTC.

This clone was picked up a small number of times. The gene calls are TRBV28 and TRBJ1-5, with TRBD1 matching over 7 bases. The V gene's germline CDR1 is MDHEN and CDR2 SYDVKM. The CDR3 is 16 residues long. J was trimmed by 5 bases and V by 5 bases; bases with no gene match: 12. CDR3 bases: TGTGCCAGCAGTACTCGCTGGACAGGTCACTATCAGCCCCAGCATTTT. This sequence encodes CASSTRWTGHYQPQHF.

The CDR3 DNA is TGTGCCAGCAGGCGGGATCCGAGCTCCTACGAGCAGTACTTC. Translation: CASRRDPSSYEQYF. The rearrangement uses TRBV27 and TRBJ2-7; D possibly corresponds to TRBD2 (6 bases). The germline V gene encodes CDR1 MNHEY and CDR2 SMNVEV (reference sequence). The CDR3 runs 14 residues. V was trimmed by 6 bases and J by 0 bases, leaving 12 bases between them.